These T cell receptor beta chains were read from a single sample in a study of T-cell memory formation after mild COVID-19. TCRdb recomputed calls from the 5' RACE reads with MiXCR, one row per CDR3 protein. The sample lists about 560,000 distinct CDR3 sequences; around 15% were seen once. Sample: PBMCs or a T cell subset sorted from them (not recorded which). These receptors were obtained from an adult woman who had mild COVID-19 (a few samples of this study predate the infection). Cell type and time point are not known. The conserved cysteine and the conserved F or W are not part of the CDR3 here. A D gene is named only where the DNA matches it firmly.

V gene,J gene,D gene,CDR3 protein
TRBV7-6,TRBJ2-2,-,ASSQITAYQNTGELF
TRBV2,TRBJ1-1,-,ASIGKGTVPNTEAF
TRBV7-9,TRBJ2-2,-,ASSFNRQASTGELF
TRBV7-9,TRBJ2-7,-,ASSSMGGNYEQY
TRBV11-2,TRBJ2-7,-,ASSGTLILSYEQY
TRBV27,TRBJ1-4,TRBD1,ASSWAGGGEKLF
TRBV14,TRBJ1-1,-,ASSRSHRDPEAF
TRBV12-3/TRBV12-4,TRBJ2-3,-,ASSLGIAVSTDTQY
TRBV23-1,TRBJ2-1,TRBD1,ASSLPTGDEQF
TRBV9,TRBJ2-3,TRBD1,ASSTRGSGTDTQY
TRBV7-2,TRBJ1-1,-,ASSLKRGGGAF
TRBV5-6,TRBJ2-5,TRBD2,ASSRLAGGVKTQY
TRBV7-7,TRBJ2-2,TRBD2,ATKSGGNTGELF
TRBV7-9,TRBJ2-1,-,ASSFLSGEQF
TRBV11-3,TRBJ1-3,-,ASSGNSGNTIY